This TCR beta chain was retrieved from a study of CD8+ T cells in alopecia areata (dated by TCRdb to the late 2010s). Background for the entire study: The treated patients, all with moderate-to-severe alopecia areata, were enrolled in an open-label pilot trial of oral tofacitinib given at 5 to 10 mg twice daily. For the treated patients, the SALT score, which quantifies what percentage of scalp surface area is affected, served as the measure of disease severity. Tofacitinib-treated patients had biopsies at baseline and at 4 and 24 weeks of treatment, with a later scalp biopsy in several patients. On the human side, TCRbeta sequencing was run on scalp tissue and on sorted CD4+ and CD8+ peripheral blood T cells from healthy controls and from alopecia areata patients with either patchy or totalis/universalis disease. Clonality in the scalp was compared among normal scalp (n=4), patchy alopecia areata scalp (n=8), and alopecia totalis/universalis scalp (n=8). To study T cell clonal expansion in alopecia areata, the researchers applied high-throughput TCRbeta sequencing to both the C3H/HeJ mouse model and human patients. TCRbeta CDR3 regions were amplified by immunoSEQ multiplex PCR with 35 Vbeta forward and 13 Jbeta reverse primers. The RNA source kit depended on sample type: the PAXgene miRNA kit for fixed scalp, the miRNeasy kit for PBMCs, and the RNeasy kit for mouse skin. Tofacitinib was administered for 6 to 18 months, and 6 months of follow-up off drug were then conducted to assess delayed response and recurrence.

Library generation was performed with the immunoSEQ multiplex PCR assay. RNA was extracted from all samples and reverse transcribed into cDNA as template for TCR sequencing. SuperScript III was used to make first-strand cDNA, primed with a 2:1 mix of oligo-dT and random hexamers. A synthetic immune receptor repertoire was used to measure amplification bias, and any remaining bias was corrected computationally. As for how the authors treated the data: After raw reads were preprocessed to remove errors, the CDR3 was defined following IMGT conventions as running from the conserved cysteine to phenylalanine. Clonality was computed by normalizing Shannon entropy by log2 of the number of productive unique TCRs and subtracting the result from 1. CD4 or CD8 identity of scalp clones was inferred by cross-referencing scalp TCRbeta sequences with sorted blood CD4 and CD8 repertoires. TCRdb provides this immuneACCESS table in a form limited to in-frame rearrangements. Some clones are lacking; in checked studies, under half of them reflect an unresolved V gene, and why the rest are absent is not known. V, J and clone size reflect that table, while D and trimming were determined from the DNA. The sample contains 250,000 to 350,000 clones, 60% of them found a single time. The ten most abundant clones make up about 0.93% of the sample.

The CDR3, from cysteine to phenylalanine, totals 15 residues. The retained sequence is limited to the CDR3, 45 bases, with the frame set at the first base. V is reduced by 6 bases and J by 1 base, leaving a spacing of 16 bases between them. The germline V gene specifies SGHDT as CDR1 and YYEEEE as CDR2. The paper as a whole reports these results and caveats: Shared TCR sequences between patients were less evident than in mice, which may be partly attributable to HLA diversity in the patient population. Unlike mouse skin, where gammadelta T cells dominate, normal human skin contains resident alphabeta T cells that get sequenced too, which complicates analysis of the scalp TCR repertoire. Higher clonality and more expanded CD8+ clones were observed in lesional scalp than in normal scalp, particularly in alopecia totalis/universalis, a finding suggestive of antigenic drive. Because the treated cohort was small and included a single nonresponder, larger studies are needed to assess links between baseline CD8+ expansion and response. Many expanded lesional clones persisted in scalp and blood during tofacitinib treatment, which may partly explain relapse after stopping treatment. With tofacitinib, both scalp clonality and the number of expanded CD8+ clones among the top 100 scalp clones went down significantly.

Comment on this clone: The target of this receptor is not known. Nothing much larger sits one base from this clone, and base qualities are not available.

Per the publication, the treatment or condition label means: oral pan-JAK inhibitor, 5-10 mg twice daily. Peripheral blood and lesional scalp punch biopsies were obtained from patients with alopecia areata. PBMCs were isolated by density centrifugation and stained for CD3, CD4 and CD8, and CD4+ and CD8+ T cells were sorted on a FACSAria. The clonotype was recovered from a human donor with alopecia areata. Sequenced here: CD4+ T cells sorted from blood, sampled around week 54, from a patient treated with tofacitinib. The rearranged segments are TRBV5-6 and TRBJ1-1; the D segment cannot be called with confidence. The DNA sequence is as follows: TGTGCCAGCACCACCCCCGGAAGGCAGAACACTGAAGCTTTCTTT. It translates as CASTTPGRQNTEAFF.